A single sample gave rise to the 9 T cell receptor beta chains below, sequenced in a study of response to subunit inactivated influenza vaccine. TCRdb recomputed calls from the RT-PCR reads with MiXCR, one row per CDR3 protein. The table lists around 480,000 distinct CDR3 sequences, 15% to 20% of them singletons, with 3% in the top ten. The sample was CD4+ T cells sorted from PBMCs, taken less than 25 months after vaccination. These receptors came from a man between 50 and 69 years old who received an inactivated influenza vaccine.

The chain employs TRBV5-1 and TRBJ2-2, with D unclear. Between the trimmed V and J ends, which lost 2 bases and 3 bases, there was a span of 11 bases. Germline CDR1 is SGHRS and CDR2 is YFSETQ. The CDR3 has 15 amino acids. The CDR3 reads CASSLVVSDTGELFF. CDR3 nucleotides: TGCGCCAGCAGCTTAGTTGTCAGCGACACCGGGGAGCTGTTTTTT.

The rearrangement joins TRBV29-1 to TRBJ1-1, with D uncertain. The CDR3 sequence is 15 residues long. CDR1 is SQVTM, CDR2 ANQGSEA, per germline. The ends were cut back, 2 bases at V and 3 bases at J, with 16 bases in the middle. The CDR3, as DNA: TGCAGCGTTGAACTTCCCGCCCGTTCGGACACTGAAGCTTTCTTT. This encodes CSVELPARSDTEAFF.

This clonotype was found many times. The rearrangement links TRBV5-1 to TRBJ2-2; D might be TRBD2 (6 bases). V was trimmed by 0 bases and J by 3 bases, leaving 6 bases between them. The length of the CDR3 is 14 residues. Looked up from germline, CDR1 is SGHRS and CDR2 is YFSETQ. CDR3 bases: TGCGCCAGCAGCTTGGGCGGGGACACCGGGGAGCTGTTTTTT. This sequence encodes CASSLGGDTGELFF.

This chain joins TRBV5-6 and TRBJ2-6; D gene unclear. Trimming shortened V by 4 bases and J by 0 bases, and 8 bases separated the two germline ends. CDR3 size: 15 residues. Germline loops: CDR1 SGHDT, CDR2 YYEEEE. The CDR3 protein is CASSRHYSGANVLTF. DNA of the CDR3: TGTGCCAGCAGCCGACATTACTCTGGGGCCAACGTCCTGACTTTC.

The chain uses TRBV5-1 and TRBJ2-7; 12 positions match TRBD2. CDR1 and CDR2 from the germline V gene are SGHRS and YFSETQ. The V segment lost 8 bases and the J segment 5 bases; nucleotides outside the gene matches: 5. CDR3 length equals 13 residues. In DNA, the CDR3 is TGCGCCAGTCGACTAGCGGGAGTTGACGAGCAGTACTTC. As protein: CASRLAGVDEQYF.

CDR3 coding DNA: TGTGCCAGCAGCCCCCCGGGACTAGCGCGCTACAATGAGCAGTTCTTC. Protein sequence: CASSPPGLARYNEQFF. The rearrangement links TRBV9 to TRBJ2-1; 10 bases are shared with TRBD2. V was pared by 4 bases and J by 3 bases, with 7 bases of the junction left unmatched. The CDR3 has 16 amino acids. Germline CDR1 and CDR2: SGDLS and YYNGEE.

There are many counts of this clonotype. V is TRBV3-1 and J is TRBJ1-3, with D perhaps matching TRBD1 (6 bases). Germline V gives CDR1 LGHDT, CDR2 YNNKEL (reference sequence). There are 15 residues in the CDR3. V was shortened by 3 bases and J by 3 bases, with 12 bases between the two germline ends. DNA of the CDR3: TGTGCCAGCAGCCATAGGGGGGAAGGTGGAAACACCATATATTTT. Translation gives CASSHRGEGGNTIYF.

The V gene is TRBV29-1, the J gene TRBJ2-7; 8 bases are a match to TRBD1. The CDR3 length is 13 residues. V gave up 2 bases and J gave up 5 bases; unmatched junction bases: 5. Germline CDR1 and CDR2: SQVTM and ANQGSEA. The CDR3 nucleotides read TGCAGCGTTGAACGGACAGGGAGACACGAGCAGTACTTC. Translating it yields CSVERTGRHEQYF.

This chain connects TRBV4-2 to TRBJ1-5; D call uncertain. Trimming removed 3 bases at V and 7 bases at J, with 13 bases between. Germline CDR1 LGHNA, CDR2 YNFKEQ. The CDR3 loop spans 14 amino acids. The DNA for the CDR3 is TGTGCCAGCAGCCAGTCTCGGGGAAAGCAGCCCCAGCATTTT. Its protein product is CASSQSRGKQPQHF.